This T cell receptor (beta chain) was recorded in a study of blood T cell repertoires in COVID-19 (dated by TCRdb to about 2020). A note on the overall study: The collaborator samples originated in the United States, Italy and Spain and spanned the acute and convalescent phases of COVID-19. The material from the prospective study consisted of cDNA or gDNA derived from T cells, B-cell-depleted T cells, or PBMCs. Where HLA class I and class II types were available, the types were taken from metadata supplied by the sample provider, not from assay-based typing. A de-identified subject ID, COVID-19 status, age in years and sex were almost always included in the sample metadata. Samples came from the ongoing ImmuneRACE study (first 160 participants) plus 1,254 subjects from 6 global collaborators. The repertoires were made available in a free public database intended to serve as a resource for research on the immune response to SARS-CoV-2. Deeply sampled blood TCRbeta repertoires from subjects exposed to, actively infected with, or recovered from COVID-19 were included in the dataset. Broader findings and caveats from the paper: The quantity of clinical and demographic metadata differed by source and by participant and was supplied without curation.

Details on this clone: Its recognized antigen is unknown. Per-base qualities were not stored, and no clone one base away is much larger.

TCRbeta CDR3 regions were amplified from genomic DNA by means of the immunoSEQ Assay, a bias-controlled multiplex PCR. As for the authors' bioinformatics: The number of nucleated cells in each sample was estimated by amplification of reference gene primers within the assay. To quantify the absolute abundance of each unique TCRbeta CDR3 rearrangement, sequence reads were collapsed and filtered. For each sample, productive Simpson clonality was calculated by taking the square root of Simpson's diversity index across productive rearrangements. TCRdb re-hosts the immuneACCESS table, in-frame sequences only. Its copies lack some clones; in the studies checked, an unresolved V gene accounts for under half of them, and the cause for the rest is not known. D and trimming come from the DNA, and the V and J calls and clone size come from that table. Recorded for this sample are approximately 320,000 clones; 65% to 90% of them occurred a single time. The ten largest clones capture 7.2% of the sample.

CDR1 and CDR2, looked up from the germline V gene (reference sequence), are LGHDT and YNNKEL. Trimming removed 0 bases from V and 16 bases from J, leaving 19 bases between the germline ends. The CDR3 holds 14 amino acids from the cysteine to the phenylalanine. Only the CDR3 region is kept as DNA, spanning 42 bases read in frame from base 1. Whole blood was collected in K2EDTA tubes by collaborating institutions according to the institutions' own protocols. For TCRbeta analysis, collaborator samples were shipped as frozen whole blood, as isolated PBMCs, or as DNA extracted from either sample type. Sequenced material: peripheral blood. The rearranged segments are TRBV3-1 (or the pseudogene TRBV3-2) and TRBJ2-4; the D gene is perhaps TRBD1, on 6 matching bases. The source is a human donor in a cohort sampled during active COVID-19. The sequenced DNA is TGTGCCAGCAGCCAAGATCATCAGGGGCATTCCGTATACTTC. It codes for CASSQDHQGHSVYF.